What follows is one T cell receptor (beta chain) and its context. Its antigen is undetermined. This record belongs to a study of T cells in localized non-small cell lung cancer. The length of the CDR3 is 13 residues. TCRdb's copy holds only in-frame clones and misses some; the assay was immunoSEQ multiplex PCR. Of about 18,000 clones in the sample, around 83% are singletons; the top ten hold around 25%. Overall study results and limits: Appearances in adjacent lung were noted for a median approximately 50 of the top 100 tumor clones. Adjacent uninvolved lung tissue had the highest T cell clonality, exceeding tumor. The study sequenced only one region of the tumor. As a result, intratumor heterogeneity could not be excluded and remains possible. Blood T cell density predicted longer survival; adjacent-lung clonality, shorter.

The origin of this receptor is a female donor of 60 years or more with stage I lung adenocarcinoma. The V call is TRBV23-1, the J call TRBJ1-1; 7 bases are shared with TRBD1. TRBV23-1 is filed as an ORF, its function uncertain. The input for sequencing was peripheral blood, taken before any cancer treatment. CDR3 residues: CELSHRGNTEAFF. CDR3 DNA: TGCGAACTCTCTCACAGGGGGAACACTGAAGCTTTCTTT.